This T cell receptor (beta chain) was identified in a study of OX40 agonist ivuxolimab in advanced cancers. Whole-study findings and limits: Relative to CD4+, CD8+ T cells held more expanded clones on average. Blood T cells, both CD4+ and CD8+, expanded clonally by week 6 at 0.1 to 3.0 mg/kg.

Per the germline V gene, CDR1 is SEHNR and CDR2 is FQNEAQ (reference sequence). CDR3 length equals 14 residues. V was pared by 7 bases and J by 5 bases, with 17 bases between. The table came from immunoSEQ multiplex PCR; TCRdb's copy has only in-frame clones and leaves some out. The sample carries about 55,000 clones, approximately 84% recorded once. In regard to this clone: Antigen unknown.

Here the sequenced sample was CD4+ or CD8+ T cells sorted from blood, taken in a trial of the OX40 agonist ivuxolimab. The sequence was obtained from an adult with an advanced solid tumor such as melanoma, head and neck, liver or kidney cancer. V gene TRBV7-9 combines with J gene TRBJ1-2; maybe TRBD1 (6 bases). The chain's CDR3 is CASTLGHNPYGYTF. Here the CDR3 DNA reads TGTGCCAGCACCCTGGGACATAACCCGTATGGCTACACCTTC.